There are a few counts of the clone carrying this TCR beta chain. The antigen is not known. MiXCR was run by TCRdb on the reads, yielding one entry per CDR3 protein. The sample records roughly 54,000 distinct CDR3 sequences, about 33% being singletons. The data stem from a study of T cell repertoires in cytomegalovirus infection. The wider study: TCR beta signatures that were public indicated CMV infection and matching HLA type. Findings of the study overall: Identification of carriers of CMV plus the relevant HLA was performed using cumulative public TCR beta family frequency. Clonotype analysis showed dominance of the ex vivo response by HLA-C-restricted CMV-specific TCR beta clonotypes.

The CDR3 consists of 14 residues. Germline V gene lookup returns CDR1 DFQATT and CDR2 SNEGSKA (reference sequence). Trimming removed 7 bases from V and 0 bases from J, with 16 bases in between. The TCR comes from a human donor in good health (CMV status not recorded). Some clones in this sample may be carry-over from other donors' samples. The specimen was PBMCs, sequenced either directly or after in vitro stimulation (not recorded which). V gene TRBV20-1 combines with J gene TRBJ2-7; TRBD1 is a possible D gene (6 bases). The CDR3 nucleotides are TGCAGTGGTAAACGGGACACGAACTCCTACGAGCAGTACTTC. Protein sequence: CSGKRDTNSYEQYF.